This T cell receptor beta chain derives from a study of regulatory T cells in long-lasting Graves disease. Construction of TCR beta libraries relied on iRepertoire HTBI primers and on Arm-PCR targeting CDR3 regions. MiXCR, applied by TCRdb to the multiplex PCR reads, yields one record per CDR3 protein. The sample comprises a few hundred thousand distinct CDR3 sequences, approximately 16% of which are singletons, and less than 35% rests with the top ten. This clonotype was observed at least ten times. Time point given: newly diagnosed GD, antithyroid drugs for less than 3 months. TCR sequences were obtained from RNA taken from PBMCs. The CDR3 is 15 residues long. Trimming took off 6 bases at V and 5 bases at J, with 20 bases between the two ends. The same data also went into a second study, on T cells in Graves' hyperthyroidism and ophthalmopathy. That work states: First-round RT-PCR with HTBI primers amplified the TCR CDR3 region.

Sequences were derived from peripheral blood mononuclear cells (PBMCs), sampled at new diagnosis, from a patient treated with antithyroid drugs. This chain connects TRBV6-7 to TRBJ2-7; D might be TRBD1 (5 bases). TRBV6-7 is marked as an open reading frame, function uncertain. The receptor comes from a man in his forties with Graves disease. CDR3 protein: CASSCRRQTRNEQYF. The CDR3 bases are TGTGCCAGCAGCTGCCGGAGACAGACGAGGAACGAGCAGTACTTC.